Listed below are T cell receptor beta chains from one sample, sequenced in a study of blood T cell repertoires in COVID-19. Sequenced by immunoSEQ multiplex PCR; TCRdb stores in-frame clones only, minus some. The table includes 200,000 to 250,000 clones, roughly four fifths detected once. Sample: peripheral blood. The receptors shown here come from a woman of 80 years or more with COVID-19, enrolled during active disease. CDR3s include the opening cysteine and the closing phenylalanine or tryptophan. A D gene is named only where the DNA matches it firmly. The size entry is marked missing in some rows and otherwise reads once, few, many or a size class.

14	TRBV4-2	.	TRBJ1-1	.	CASTPDSTNTEAFF	TGTGCCAGCACCCCGGACAGCACGAACACTGAAGCTTTCTTT
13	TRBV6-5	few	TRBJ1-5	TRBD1	CASSYDRVKPQHF	TGTGCCAGCAGTTACGACAGGGTTAAGCCCCAGCATTTT
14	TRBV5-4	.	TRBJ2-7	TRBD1	CASSTRTGEAEQYF	TGTGCCAGCAGCACGAGGACAGGGGAGGCCGAGCAGTACTTC
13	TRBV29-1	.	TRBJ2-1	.	CSSTESSYNEQFF	TGCAGCTCGACAGAGAGCTCCTACAATGAGCAGTTCTTC
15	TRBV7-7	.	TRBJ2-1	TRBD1	CASSPGQGDYNEQFF	TGTGCTAGCAGCCCCGGACAGGGGGATTACAATGAGCAGTTCTTC
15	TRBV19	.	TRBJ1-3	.	CASSMEQGTGNTIYF	TGTGCCAGTAGTATGGAGCAGGGAACTGGAAACACCATATATTTT
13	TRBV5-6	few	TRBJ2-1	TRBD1	CASSSTGRGEQFF	TGTGCCAGCAGCTCGACAGGGCGCGGTGAGCAGTTCTTC
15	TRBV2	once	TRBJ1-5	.	CASSEMNGSNQPQHF	TGTGCCAGCAGTGAAATGAATGGCAGCAATCAGCCCCAGCATTTT
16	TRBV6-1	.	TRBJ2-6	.	CASSEPGASGANVLTF	TGTGCCAGCAGCGAACCAGGGGCCTCTGGGGCCAACGTCCTGACTTTC
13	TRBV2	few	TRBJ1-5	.	CASRQFSYQPQHF	TGTGCCAGCCGACAGTTCTCATATCAGCCCCAGCATTTT
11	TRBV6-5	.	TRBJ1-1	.	CASRSETEAFF	TGTGCCAGCAGGTCGGAGACTGAAGCTTTCTTT
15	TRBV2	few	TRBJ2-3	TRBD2	CASSTRLAGVDTQYF	TGTGCCAGCAGTACCCGACTAGCGGGAGTTGATACGCAGTATTTT
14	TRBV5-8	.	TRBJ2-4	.	CASSLWQGENIQYF	TGTGCCAGCAGCTTGTGGCAGGGTGAAAACATTCAGTACTTC
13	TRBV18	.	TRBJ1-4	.	CASSPGGNEKLFF	TGTGCCAGCTCACCAGGAGGAAATGAAAAACTGTTTTTT
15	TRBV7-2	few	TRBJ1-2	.	CASSSYFGDTYGYTF	TGTGCCAGCAGCTCTTACTTCGGGGATACCTATGGCTACACCTTC
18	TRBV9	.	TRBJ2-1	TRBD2	CASGPGLAGQSSYNEQFF	TGTGCCAGCGGACCAGGACTAGCGGGCCAGAGCTCCTACAATGAGCAGTTCTTC
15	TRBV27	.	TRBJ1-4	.	CASSRSMAFNEKLFF	TGTGCCAGCAGTCGATCGATGGCTTTTAATGAAAAACTGTTTTTT
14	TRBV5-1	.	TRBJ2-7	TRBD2	CASSLSGGRYEQYF	TGCGCCAGCAGCTTGAGCGGGGGTCGTTACGAGCAGTACTTC
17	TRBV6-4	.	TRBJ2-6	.	CASSPRGAASGANVLTF	TGTGCCAGCAGCCCTCGGGGGGCAGCCTCTGGGGCCAACGTCCTGACTTTC